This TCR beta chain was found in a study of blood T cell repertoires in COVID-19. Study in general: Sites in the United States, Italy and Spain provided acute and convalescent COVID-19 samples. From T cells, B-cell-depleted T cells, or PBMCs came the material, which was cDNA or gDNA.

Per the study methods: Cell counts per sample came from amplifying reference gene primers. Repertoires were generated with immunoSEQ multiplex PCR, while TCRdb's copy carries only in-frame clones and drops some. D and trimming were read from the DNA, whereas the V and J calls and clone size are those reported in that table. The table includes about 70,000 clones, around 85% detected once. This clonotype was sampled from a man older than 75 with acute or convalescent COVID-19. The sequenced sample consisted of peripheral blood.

Written as DNA, the CDR3 is TGTGCCAGCAGCCAAGATCTGGGTAGCGGGAGGCAATACGAGCAGTACTTC. This encodes CASSQDLGSGRQYEQYF. V is TRBV3-1 (or the pseudogene TRBV3-2) and J is TRBJ2-7; 10 nucleotides align to TRBD2. The CDR3 is made up of 17 amino acids. Germline-derived CDR1 and CDR2 are LGHDT and YNNKEL (reference sequence). The V segment lost 0 bases and the J segment 4 bases; nucleotides outside the gene matches: 9.